One T cell receptor (beta chain) is described in this entry. Its antigen is not known. This sample is drawn from a study of OX40 agonist ivuxolimab in advanced cancers. The V and J ends lost 2 bases and 2 bases respectively, with 3 bases between them. Germline CDR1 and CDR2: MDHEN and SYDVKM. The length of the CDR3 is 12 residues. Data came from immunoSEQ multiplex PCR; TCRdb stores just in-frame clones and leaves some out. Among about 12,000 clones, about 81% were seen once, and the ten largest hold roughly 13%. Study results and limitations: The expanded peripheral T cells' antigen specificity was not determined.

The chain uses TRBV28 and TRBJ2-5; D ambiguous. This receptor was identified in an adult with an advanced solid tumor such as melanoma, head and neck, liver or kidney cancer. The sample here was CD4+ or CD8+ T cells sorted from blood, taken in a trial of the OX40 agonist ivuxolimab. CDR3 nucleotide sequence: TGTGCCAGCAGTTTAAGGCAAGAGACCCAGTACTTC. Residues: CASSLRQETQYF.